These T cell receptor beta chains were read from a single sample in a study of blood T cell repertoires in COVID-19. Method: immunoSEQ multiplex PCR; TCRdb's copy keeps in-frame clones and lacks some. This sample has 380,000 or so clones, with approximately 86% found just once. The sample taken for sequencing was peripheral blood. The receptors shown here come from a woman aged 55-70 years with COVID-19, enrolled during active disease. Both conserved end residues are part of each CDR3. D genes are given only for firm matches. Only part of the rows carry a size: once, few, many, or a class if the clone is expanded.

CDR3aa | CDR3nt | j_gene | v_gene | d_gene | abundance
CASSGLAVTDTQYF | TGTGCCAGCTCCGGGCTAGCTGTCACAGATACGCAGTATTTT | TRBJ2-3 | TRBV2 | - | -
CASSSDWEFWTLHF | TGTGCCAGCTCCTCGGACTGGGAGTTTTGGACCCTCCACTTT | TRBJ1-6 | TRBV6-5 | - | -
CASSLTGQAYSNQPQHF | TGTGCCAGCAGTTTGACGGGACAGGCTTATAGCAATCAGCCCCAGCATTTT | TRBJ1-5 | TRBV27 | TRBD1 | -
CASSYARAGNTEAFF | TGTGCCAGCAGTTACGCCCGGGCGGGGAACACTGAAGCTTTCTTT | TRBJ1-1 | TRBV6-5 | - | -
CASSLSLFSGAYEQYF | TGTGCCAGCAGCTTGAGTCTATTCTCCGGAGCTTACGAGCAGTACTTC | TRBJ2-7 | TRBV5-5 | - | -
CASVSTGNSGNTIYF | TGTGCCAGCGTCTCGACGGGGAACTCTGGAAACACCATATATTTT | TRBJ1-3 | TRBV7-9 | - | -
CASRQGAVGNTIYF | TGTGCCAGTCGTCAGGGGGCTGTTGGAAACACCATATATTTT | TRBJ1-3 | TRBV19 | TRBD1 | -
CASSLVAGAYNEQFF | TGTGCCAGCAGCTTGGTAGCGGGGGCTTACAATGAGCAGTTCTTC | TRBJ2-1 | TRBV5-4 | TRBD2 | -
CASSGGQGNTIYF | TGCGCCAGCAGCGGGGGACAGGGAAACACCATATATTTT | TRBJ1-3 | TRBV5-1 | TRBD1 | -
CASIETGRYTGELFF | TGTGCCAGTATTGAGACAGGGCGGTACACCGGGGAGCTGTTTTTT | TRBJ2-2 | TRBV19 | TRBD1 | few
CASGLVPGNTEAFF | TGTGCTAGTGGTTTGGTTCCAGGGAACACTGAAGCTTTCTTT | TRBJ1-1 | TRBV12-5 | - | -
CASIAGSINEQFF | TGTGCCAGCATAGCGGGGTCGATTAATGAGCAGTTCTTC | TRBJ2-1 | TRBV2 | TRBD2 | -
CASSEGTGTFF | TGTGCCAGCAGTGAAGGGACAGGCACGTTCTTC | TRBJ2-1 | TRBV6-1 | TRBD1 | -
CASSSSRGTQYF | TGTGCCAGCAGCTCCTCGAGGGGGACGCAGTATTTT | TRBJ2-3 | TRBV11-2 | - | -
CASSQKQGTDTQYF | TGCGCCAGCAGCCAAAAACAGGGCACAGATACGCAGTATTTT | TRBJ2-3 | TRBV4-3 | - | few
CASSQDSYEQYF | TGTGCCAGCAGCCAAGATAGCTACGAGCAGTACTTC | TRBJ2-7 | TRBV4-2 | - | -
CASSLSSGGGYTF | TGCGCCAGCAGCTTGAGTTCGGGAGGTGGCTACACCTTC | TRBJ1-2 | TRBV5-1 | - | -
CATTPRDTEAFF | TGTGCCACCACCCCGCGGGACACTGAAGCTTTCTTT | TRBJ1-1 | TRBV11-2 | - | -
CASSIAGTGGNYGYTF | TGTGCCAGTAGTATAGCCGGGACAGGGGGCAACTATGGCTACACCTTC | TRBJ1-2 | TRBV19 | TRBD1 | -
CASKSRGGVNEQYF | TGTGCCAGTAAGTCGCGGGGCGGGGTAAACGAGCAGTACTTC | TRBJ2-7 | TRBV19 | - | -
CASSQDTSAGNTIYF | TGCGCCAGCAGCCAAGATACTTCGGCTGGAAACACCATATATTTT | TRBJ1-3 | TRBV4-3 | - | -
CASSLLGPTSGNTIYF | TGTGCCAGCAGTTTACTGGGGCCGACTTCTGGAAACACCATATATTTT | TRBJ1-3 | TRBV27 | - | -
CASSPGGGGNTIYF | TGTGCCAGCAGCCCCGGCGGGGGCGGAAACACCATATATTTT | TRBJ1-3 | TRBV9 | - | few